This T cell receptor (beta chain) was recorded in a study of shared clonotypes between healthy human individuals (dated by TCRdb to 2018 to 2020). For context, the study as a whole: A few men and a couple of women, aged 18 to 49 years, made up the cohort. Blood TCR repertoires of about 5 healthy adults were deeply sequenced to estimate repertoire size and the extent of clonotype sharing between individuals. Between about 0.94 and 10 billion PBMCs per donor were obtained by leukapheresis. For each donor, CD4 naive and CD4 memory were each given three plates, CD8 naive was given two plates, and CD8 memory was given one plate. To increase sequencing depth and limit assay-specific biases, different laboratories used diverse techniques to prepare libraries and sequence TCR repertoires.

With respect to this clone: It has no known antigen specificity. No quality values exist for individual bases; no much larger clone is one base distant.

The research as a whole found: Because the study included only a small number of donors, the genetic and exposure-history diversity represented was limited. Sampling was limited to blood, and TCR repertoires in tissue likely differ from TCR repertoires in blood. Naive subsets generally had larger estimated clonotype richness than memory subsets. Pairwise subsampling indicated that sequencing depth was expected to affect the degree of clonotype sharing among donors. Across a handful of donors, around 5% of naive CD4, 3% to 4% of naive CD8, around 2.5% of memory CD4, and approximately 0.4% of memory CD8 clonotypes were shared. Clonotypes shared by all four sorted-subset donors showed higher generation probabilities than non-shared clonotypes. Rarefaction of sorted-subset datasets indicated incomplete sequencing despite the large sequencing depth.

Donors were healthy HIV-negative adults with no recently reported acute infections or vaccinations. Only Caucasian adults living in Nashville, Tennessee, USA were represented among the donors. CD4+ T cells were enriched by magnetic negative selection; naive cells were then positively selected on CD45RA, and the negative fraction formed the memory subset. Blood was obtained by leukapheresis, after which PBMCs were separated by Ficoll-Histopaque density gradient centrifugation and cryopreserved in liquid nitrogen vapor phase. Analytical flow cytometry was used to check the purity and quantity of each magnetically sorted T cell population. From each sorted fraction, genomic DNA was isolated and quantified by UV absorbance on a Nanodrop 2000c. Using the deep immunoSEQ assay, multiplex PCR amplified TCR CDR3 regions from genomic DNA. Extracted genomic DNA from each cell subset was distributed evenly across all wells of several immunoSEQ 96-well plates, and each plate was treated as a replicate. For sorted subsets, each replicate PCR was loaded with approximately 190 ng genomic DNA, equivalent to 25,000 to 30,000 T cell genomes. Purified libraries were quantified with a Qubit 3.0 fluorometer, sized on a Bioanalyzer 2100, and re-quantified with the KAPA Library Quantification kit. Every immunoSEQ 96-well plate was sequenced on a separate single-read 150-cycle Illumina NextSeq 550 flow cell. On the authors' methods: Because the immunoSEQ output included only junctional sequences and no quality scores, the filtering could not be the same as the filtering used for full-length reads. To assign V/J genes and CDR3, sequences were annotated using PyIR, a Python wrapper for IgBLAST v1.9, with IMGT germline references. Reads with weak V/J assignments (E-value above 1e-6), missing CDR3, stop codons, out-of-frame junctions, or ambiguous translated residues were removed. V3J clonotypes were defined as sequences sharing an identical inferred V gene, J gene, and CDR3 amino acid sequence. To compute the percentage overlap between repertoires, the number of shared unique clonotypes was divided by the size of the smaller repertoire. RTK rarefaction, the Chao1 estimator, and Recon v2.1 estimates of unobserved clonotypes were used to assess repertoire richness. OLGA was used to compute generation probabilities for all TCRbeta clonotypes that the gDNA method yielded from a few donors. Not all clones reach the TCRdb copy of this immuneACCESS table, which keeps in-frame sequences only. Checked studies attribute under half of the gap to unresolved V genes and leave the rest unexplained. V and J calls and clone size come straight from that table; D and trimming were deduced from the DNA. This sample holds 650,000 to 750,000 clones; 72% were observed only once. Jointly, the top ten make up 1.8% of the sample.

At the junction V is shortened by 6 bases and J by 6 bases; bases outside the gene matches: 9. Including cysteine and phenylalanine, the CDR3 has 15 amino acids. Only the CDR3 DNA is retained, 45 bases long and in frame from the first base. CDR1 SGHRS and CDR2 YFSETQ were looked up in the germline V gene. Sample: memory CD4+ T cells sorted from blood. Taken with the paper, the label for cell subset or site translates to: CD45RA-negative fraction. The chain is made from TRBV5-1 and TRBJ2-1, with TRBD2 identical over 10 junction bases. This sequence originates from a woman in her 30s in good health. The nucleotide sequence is TGCGCCAGCACCTTCCTAGCGGGAGTTTCCAATGAGCAGTTCTTC. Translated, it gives CASTFLAGVSNEQFF.